This T cell receptor (beta chain) was identified in a study of CD8 T cells in ankylosing spondylitis. Notes on the study in general: For ankylosing spondylitis blood, a TCR beta motif of roughly 8 highly homologous variants appeared characteristic. In reactive arthritis synovial fluid and blood, some motif variants had been reported before.

About this clonotype: Its antigen is not known. One end of the junction does not line up with germline, which may come from a read error.

Quantitative 5'-RACE was performed with molecular barcodes, and it yielded the TCR beta libraries. TCRdb re-called the 5' RACE reads through MiXCR, storing one row per CDR3 protein. The sample has approximately 220,000 distinct CDR3 sequences; around 18% are singletons. The CDR3 spans 14 residues. Germline V gene data show CDR1 as SSHAT and CDR2 as FNYEAQ (reference sequence). The origin of this receptor is a male donor with ankylosing spondylitis. The chain employs TRBV7-7 and TRBJ1-4; D remains unclear. Material: blood, either unsorted or a sorted T cell fraction (not recorded which). The CDR3 sequence is CASSLGGPNEKLFF. The CDR3 DNA reads as TGTGCTAGCAGCTTAGGAGGACCTAATGAAAAACTGTTTTTT.